Listed here are 20 T cell receptor beta chains from one sample, sequenced in a study of T cell responses to AZD1222 COVID-19 vaccine. Profiling relied on immunoSEQ multiplex PCR, and the TCRdb table lists in-frame clones only, not all of them. The sample holds some 110,000 clones, 88% seen once. Sample: peripheral blood, taken on day 0 of AZD1222 vaccination. Every receptor here comes from an adult in good health.

J is TRBJ1-2 and V is TRBV28, with 8 bases matching TRBD1. The CDR3 runs 16 residues. V was pared by 6 bases and J by 0 bases, with 9 bases of the junction left unmatched. Germline V lookup: CDR1 MDHEN, CDR2 SYDVKM. The CDR3 sequence is CASSYDRGSTNYGYTF. The CDR3 DNA sequence: TGTGCCAGCAGCTATGACAGGGGCTCCACTAACTATGGCTACACCTTC.

The rearrangement joins TRBV9 to TRBJ1-2, with D unclear. The CDR3 runs 12 residues. Per germline, CDR1 SGDLS and CDR2 YYNGEE. The germline V and J ends were trimmed by 0 bases and 4 bases, with 4 bases remaining between them. CDR3 amino acids: CASSVGSYGYTF. The CDR3 DNA sequence: TGTGCCAGCAGCGTAGGATCCTATGGCTACACCTTC.

As for this clone: A junction end diverges from the germline sequence, so it may reflect a read error. The rearrangement links TRBV19 to TRBJ2-5; tentatively, D is TRBD1 or TRBD2 (5 bases each). Germline V CDR1 and CDR2: LNHDA, SQIVND (reference sequence). The CDR3 covers 14 residues. CDR3 in DNA: TGTGCCAGTAGTATCGGGGCAGACCACGAGACCCAGTACTTC. Translation gives CASSIGADHETQYF.

The rearrangement links TRBV7-2 to TRBJ2-7; 8 bases align to TRBD2. This CDR3 comprises 16 residues. Germline lookup yields CDR1 SGHTA and CDR2 FQGNSA. J was trimmed by 7 bases and V by 5 bases; bases with no gene match: 16. CDR3 residues: CASSVERELLKGEQYF. CDR3 sequence (DNA): TGTGCCAGCAGCGTGGAGCGGGAGTTACTAAAGGGAGAGCAGTACTTC.

V and J are TRBV18 and TRBJ2-2, with D perhaps matching TRBD1 (5 bases). The CDR3 consists of 15 residues. Between the trimmed V and J ends, which lost 8 bases and 0 bases, there was a span of 13 bases. Germline assignment: CDR1 KGHSH and CDR2 LQKENI. CDR3 sequence (DNA): TGTGCCAGCCCAAGACAGAACGCGAACACCGGGGAGCTGTTTTTT. Translated, it gives CASPRQNANTGELFF.

This clone is a singleton in its sample. The gene calls are TRBV29-1 and TRBJ1-5; D is undetermined. The CDR3 runs to 13 residues. Germline lookup yields CDR1 SQVTM and CDR2 ANQGSEA. The V gene lost 7 bases and the J gene lost 2 bases, with 12 bases spanning the gap. CDR3 loop: CSAKDGRNQPQHF. CDR3 sequence (DNA): TGCAGCGCCAAGGACGGCCGCAATCAGCCCCAGCATTTT.

V and J are TRBV30 and TRBJ1-6; D remains ambiguous. The V gene's germline CDR1 is GTSNPN and CDR2 SVGIG (reference sequence). Trimming stripped 2 bases from V and 12 bases from J, with 14 bases between. The length of the CDR3 is 13 residues. The CDR3 sequence: CAWSPTGALPLHF. The CDR3, as DNA: TGTGCCTGGAGTCCCACGGGTGCCCTACCCCTCCACTTT.

The gene calls are TRBV4-1 and TRBJ2-3; 11 bases agree with TRBD1. This CDR3 has 14 residues. The germline gives CDR1 MGHRA, CDR2 YSYEKL. Unmatched junction bases numbered 4, after V lost 3 bases and J lost 8 bases. CDR3 coding DNA: TGCGCCAGCAGCCAGGGACAGGGGGGAGGTACGCAGTATTTT. This translates into CASSQGQGGGTQYF.

The J gene is TRBJ2-1, the V gene TRBV18; TRBD2 matches at 11 bases. After removal of 0 bases from V and 8 bases from J, the junction contained 9 bases not matched to a gene. Germline CDR1 is KGHSH and CDR2 is LQKENI. The CDR3 extends over 17 amino acids. The CDR3: CASSPPSLAGARDEQFF. The CDR3 nucleotides read TGTGCCAGCTCACCACCGTCACTAGCGGGAGCTAGGGATGAGCAGTTCTTC.

V usage is TRBV2 and J usage is TRBJ1-5, with 7 bases identical to TRBD1. Germline assignment: CDR1 SNHLY and CDR2 FYNNEI. Trimming took 6 bases from V and 4 from J; bases not matched to a gene: 3. CDR3 length: 13 residues. The CDR3 reads CASRWTGNQPQHF. CDR3 in DNA: TGTGCCAGCAGGTGGACAGGAAATCAGCCCCAGCATTTT. The full variable domain, its missing parts supplied by reference TRBV2 and TRBJ1-5, is EPEVTQTPSHQVTQMGQEVILRCVPISNHLYFYWYRQILGQKVEFLVSFYNNEISEKSEIFDDQFSVERPDGSNFTLKIRSTKLEDSAMYFCASRWTGNQPQHFGDGTRLSIL.

The genes are TRBV7-3 and TRBJ1-1, with D unclear. Trimming removed 2 bases at V and 0 bases at J, with 4 bases between. The CDR3 sequence is 13 residues long. Per the germline V gene, CDR1 is SGHTA and CDR2 is FQGTGA. CDR3: CASSLGMNTEAFF. The CDR3, as DNA: TGTGCCAGCAGCTTAGGGATGAACACTGAAGCTTTCTTT.

The rearrangement joins TRBV12-1 to TRBJ2-6; the table's D call TRBD2 went unverified against the DNA. TRBV12-1 corresponds to a pseudogene. This CDR3 is 20 amino acids long. The CDR3 nucleotides read TGTGCCAGCAGCTTTTCAATGGTAACGACCGCGGGACTTGGGGCCAACGTCCTGACTTTC. It encodes CASSFSMVTTAGLGANVLTF.

This chain connects TRBV5-8 to TRBJ1-5; 7 bases are shared with TRBD1. V lost 3 bases and J lost 0; bases outside the gene matches: 9. The germline V gene encodes CDR1 SGHTS and CDR2 YDEGEE. The CDR3 spans 17 residues. CDR3 loop: CASSSGTVGNSNQPQHF. The CDR3, as DNA: TGTGCCAGCAGCTCCGGGACAGTCGGCAATAGCAATCAGCCCCAGCATTTT.

The chain joins TRBV5-1 to TRBJ2-3, with D perhaps assigned TRBD1 or TRBD2 (5 bases each). This CDR3 comprises 14 residues. Trimming removed 5 bases at V and 4 bases at J, with 14 bases between. Germline CDR1 SGHRS, CDR2 YFSETQ. CDR3 residues: CASSPRGGSDTQYF. CDR3 bases: TGCGCCAGCAGTCCGAGGGGCGGGTCAGATACGCAGTATTTT.

The chain couples TRBV3-1 (or the pseudogene TRBV3-2) to TRBJ1-2, with a possible D match to TRBD1 (5 bases). From germline, CDR1 is LGHDT and CDR2 YNNKEL (reference sequence). V was cut by 0 bases and J by 4 bases, with 9 bases left in between. This CDR3 contains 14 residues. CDR3 sequence (DNA): TGTGCCAGCAGCCAAGAACCGGGGGGCTATGGCTACACCTTC. This encodes CASSQEPGGYGYTF.

The chain uses TRBV25-1 and TRBJ1-5; no clear D. The germline V and J ends were trimmed by 0 bases and 6 bases, with 9 bases remaining between them. This CDR3 spans 14 amino acids. Germline V lookup: CDR1 MGHDK, CDR2 SYGVNS. The CDR3, as DNA: TGTGCCAGCAGTGAATATAGGAGTGGTCAGCCCCAGCATTTT. It yields the protein CASSEYRSGQPQHF.

The chain is built from TRBV2 and TRBJ2-3; 8 positions match TRBD1. This CDR3 contains 15 residues. V shed 5 bases, J shed 10 bases, and the junction held 14 bases outside the gene matches. Germline CDR1 reads SNHLY; CDR2 reads FYNNEI. The CDR3 here is CASSTGQVAPSAQYF. The CDR3 nucleotides read TGTGCCAGCAGTACGGGACAGGTTGCCCCTTCGGCGCAGTATTTT. Filled out from reference TRBV2 and TRBJ2-3, the complete variable domain reads EPEVTQTPSHQVTQMGQEVILRCVPISNHLYFYWYRQILGQKVEFLVSFYNNEISEKSEIFDDQFSVERPDGSNFTLKIRSTKLEDSAMYFCASSTGQVAPSAQYFGPGTRLTVL.

V gene TRBV19 combines with J gene TRBJ1-6, with D hard to call. Germline values: CDR1 LNHDA, CDR2 SQIVND (reference sequence). V was cut by 7 bases and J by 7 bases, with 11 bases left in between. The CDR3 length is 13 residues. The CDR3 here is CASNSAQNSPLHF. The CDR3 region has the DNA TGTGCCAGTAACAGTGCGCAAAATTCACCCCTCCACTTT.

The genes are TRBV9 and TRBJ1-6; TRBD1 aligns across 7 bases. The CDR3 sequence is 14 residues long. Germline V gene lookup returns CDR1 SGDLS and CDR2 YYNGEE. With 4 bases clipped from V and 7 bases from J, the junction kept 5 bases outside the gene matches. CDR3: CASSNRDSNSPLHF. CDR3 nucleotide sequence: TGTGCCAGCAGCAACCGGGACAGCAATTCACCCCTCCACTTT. The full variable domain, its missing parts supplied by reference TRBV9 and TRBJ1-6, is DSGVTQTPKHLITATGQRVTLRCSPRSGDLSVYWYQQSLDQGLQFLIQYYNGEERAKGNILERFSAQQFPDLHSELNLSSLELGDSALYFCASSNRDSNSPLHFGNGTRLTVT.

The genes are TRBV29-1 and TRBJ1-2; D is unresolved. The CDR3 spans 12 residues. CDR1 is SQVTM, CDR2 ANQGSEA, per germline. Trimming stripped 4 bases from V and 4 bases from J, with 10 bases between. CDR3 sequence reads: CSVGGQLYGYTF. The CDR3 coding sequence is TGCAGCGTTGGCGGGCAGCTCTATGGCTACACCTTC.